This T cell receptor beta chain was documented in a study of shared clonotypes between healthy human individuals. This CDR3 has 15 residues. CDR1 and CDR2 from the germline V gene are SGHNT and YYREEE (reference sequence). The ends were cut back, 4 bases at V and 9 bases at J, with 17 bases in the middle. Produced via immunoSEQ multiplex PCR; TCRdb's table is partial and in-frame only. The table lists roughly 1,100,000 clones, roughly 80% of them singletons. Overall study results and limits: Among the subsets, naive ones generally showed larger estimated richness than memory ones.

The donors, all of them Caucasian adults, lived in Nashville, Tennessee. Of note for this clone: The target antigen is unknown.

Specimen: memory CD4+ T cells sorted from blood. Subset described: CD45RA-negative fraction. This TCR derives from a man between 18 and 35 years old in good health. The chain uses TRBV5-4 and TRBJ1-6; D may be TRBD1 (5 bases). CDR3 nucleotide sequence: TGTGCCAGCAGCCCCGCGGGGGGGGTGGGTTCACCCCTCCACTTT. This translates into CASSPAGGVGSPLHF.